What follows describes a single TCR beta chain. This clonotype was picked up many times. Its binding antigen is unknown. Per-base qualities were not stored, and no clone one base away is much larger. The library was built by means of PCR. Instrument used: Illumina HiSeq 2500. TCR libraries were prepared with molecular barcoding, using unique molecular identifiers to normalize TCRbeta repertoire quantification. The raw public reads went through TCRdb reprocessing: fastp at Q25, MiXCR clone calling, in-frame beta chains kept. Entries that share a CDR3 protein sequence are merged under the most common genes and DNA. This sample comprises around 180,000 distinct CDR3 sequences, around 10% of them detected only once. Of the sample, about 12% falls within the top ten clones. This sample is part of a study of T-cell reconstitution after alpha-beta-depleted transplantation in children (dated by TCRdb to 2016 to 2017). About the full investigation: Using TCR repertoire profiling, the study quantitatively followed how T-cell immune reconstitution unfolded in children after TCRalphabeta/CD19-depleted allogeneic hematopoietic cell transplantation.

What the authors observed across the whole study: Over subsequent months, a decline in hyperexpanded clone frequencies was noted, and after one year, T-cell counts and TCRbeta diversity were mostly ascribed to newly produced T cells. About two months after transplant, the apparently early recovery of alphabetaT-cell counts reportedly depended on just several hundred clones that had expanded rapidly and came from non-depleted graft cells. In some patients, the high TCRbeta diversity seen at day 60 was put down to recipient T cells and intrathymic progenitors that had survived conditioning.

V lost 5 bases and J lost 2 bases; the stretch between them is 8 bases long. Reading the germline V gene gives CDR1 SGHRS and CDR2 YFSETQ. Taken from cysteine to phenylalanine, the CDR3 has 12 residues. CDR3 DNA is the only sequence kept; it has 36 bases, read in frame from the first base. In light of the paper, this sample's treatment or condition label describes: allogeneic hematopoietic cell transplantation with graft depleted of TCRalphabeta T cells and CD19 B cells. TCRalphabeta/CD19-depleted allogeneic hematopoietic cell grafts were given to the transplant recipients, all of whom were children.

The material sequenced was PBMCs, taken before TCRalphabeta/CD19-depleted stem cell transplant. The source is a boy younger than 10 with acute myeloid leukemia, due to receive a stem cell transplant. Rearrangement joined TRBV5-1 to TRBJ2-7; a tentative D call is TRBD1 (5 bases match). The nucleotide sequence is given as TGCGCCAGCAGGATGGACACCTACGAGCAGTACTTC. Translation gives CASRMDTYEQYF.